This is a list of T cell receptor beta chains from one sample in a study of T-cell reconstitution after alpha-beta-depleted transplantation in children. Each CDR3 protein is one row after TCRdb ran MiXCR on the PCR reads. The profile shows about 980,000 distinct CDR3 sequences, about 30% of them singletons. The sample in question was PBMCs, mostly from graft donor cells, obtained 360 days after TCRalphabeta/CD19-depleted stem cell transplant. The receptors stem from a boy less than two years old who had a stem cell transplant for SCID, so the T cells may come from the graft donor. The CDR3 runs from the conserved cysteine through the conserved F or W. The order of the fields is J gene, D gene, V gene, clone size, CDR3 protein, CDR3 DNA. A D gene is named only where the DNA matches it firmly. Only part of the rows carry a size: once, few, many, or a class if the clone is expanded.

TRBJ2-2 TRBD2 TRBV12-3/TRBV12-4 NA CASSFPGLAGRANTGELFF TGTGCCAGCAGTTTTCCAGGACTAGCGGGGCGCGCGAACACCGGGGAGCTGTTTTTT
TRBJ2-3 TRBD1 TRBV5-1 few CASSPTGTGEQYF TGCGCCAGCAGCCCCACCGGGACAGGGGAGCAGTATTTT
TRBJ2-5 TRBD2 TRBV12-3/TRBV12-4 NA CASSFFGGGWETQYF TGTGCCAGCAGTTTTTTTGGGGGAGGGTGGGAGACCCAGTACTTC
TRBJ2-4 NA TRBV9 many CASSEAPGGIQYF TGTGCCAGCAGTGAGGCCCCGGGTGGCATTCAGTACTTC
TRBJ2-5 NA TRBV5-1 few CASSFLGGHYQETQYF TGCGCCAGCAGCTTTTTAGGGGGACACTACCAAGAGACCCAGTACTTC
TRBJ1-1 TRBD1 TRBV7-9 NA CASSLAGTGGRNTEAFF TGTGCCAGCAGCTTAGCCGGGACAGGGGGCAGGAACACTGAAGCTTTCTTT
TRBJ2-2 NA TRBV4-1 NA CASSPRAQGGELFF TGCGCCAGCAGCCCAAGAGCGCAGGGCGGGGAGCTGTTTTTT
TRBJ1-1 NA TRBV27 many CASSLSPGQGTEAFF TGTGCCAGCAGTTTATCCCCAGGGCAGGGAACTGAAGCTTTCTTT
TRBJ2-7 TRBD1 TRBV10-1 few CASSEAPGTETYEQYF TGCGCCAGCAGTGAGGCCCCCGGGACAGAAACCTACGAGCAGTACTTC
TRBJ2-7 TRBD1 TRBV3-1 few CASSLGQGRTWLGEQYF TGTGCCAGCAGCCTCGGACAGGGCAGGACATGGCTGGGGGAGCAGTACTTC
TRBJ2-7 NA TRBV21-1 NA CASSLTSGRNYEQYF TGTGCCAGCAGCCTGACTAGCGGGCGAAACTACGAGCAGTACTTC
TRBJ1-2 NA TRBV20-1 NA CSATDGYGYTF TGCAGTGCTACTGACGGCTATGGCTACACCTTC
TRBJ2-7 TRBD1 TRBV7-9 few CASSSRGINYEQYF TGTGCCAGCAGCTCCAGGGGGATCAACTACGAGCAGTACTTC
TRBJ2-3 TRBD2 TRBV6-5 NA CASSSPGGPRTDTLYF TGTGCCAGCAGTTCCCCGGGAGGTCCTCGCACAGATACGCTGTATTTT
TRBJ2-7 NA TRBV20-1 NA CGGTPSSYEQYF TGCGGTGGGACACCAAGCTCCTACGAGCAGTACTTC
TRBJ2-5 NA TRBV12-3/TRBV12-4 NA CASSLFGGGDSPETQYF TGTGCCAGCAGTTTATTTGGGGGCGGGGACAGCCCAGAGACCCAGTACTTC
TRBJ2-2 TRBD2 TRBV6-1 few CASSLKLAGDGNTGELFF TGTGCCAGCAGCCTTAAACTAGCGGGGGACGGGAACACCGGGGAGCTGTTTTTT
TRBJ2-1 NA TRBV28 few CASSLLRVVDEQFF TGTGCCAGCAGTCTCCTCAGAGTAGTCGATGAGCAGTTCTTC
TRBJ2-2 NA TRBV5-1 few CASSSRDANTGELFF TGCGCCAGCAGCAGCCGGGACGCTAACACCGGGGAGCTGTTTTTT
TRBJ2-7 NA TRBV4-1 NA CASSQEGATPYEQYF TGCGCCAGCAGCCAAGAAGGGGCGACACCCTACGAGCAGTACTTC
TRBJ2-1 NA TRBV4-2 NA CASSQVGGRQETNNEQFF TGTGCCAGCAGCCAAGTGGGGGGTAGACAGGAGACCAACAATGAGCAGTTCTTC
TRBJ2-7 NA TRBV6-5 few CASSYPWDNLSYEQYF TGTGCCAGCAGTTACCCCTGGGATAACCTCTCCTACGAGCAGTACTTC
TRBJ1-1 NA TRBV15 NA CATSRDVALTEAFF TGTGCCACCAGCAGAGATGTGGCCCTGACTGAAGCTTTCTTT
TRBJ1-2 NA TRBV6-1 NA CASSPLPTGGYTF TGTGCCAGCAGCCCCCTTCCCACCGGTGGCTACACCTTC
TRBJ2-7 NA TRBV20-1 NA CSARGGPDYEQYF TGCAGTGCTAGAGGGGGGCCGGACTACGAGCAGTACTTC
TRBJ2-7 TRBD2 TRBV18 NA CASSFGGGLIYEQYF TGTGCCAGCTCTTTTGGCGGGGGGCTTATCTACGAGCAGTACTTC
TRBJ1-2 NA TRBV27 few CASRQVGNYGYTF TGTGCCAGCAGGCAAGTGGGAAACTATGGCTACACCTTC
TRBJ2-2 TRBD2 TRBV9 NA CASSVEGTRPTGELFF TGTGCCAGCAGCGTAGAGGGGACTAGACCCACCGGGGAGCTGTTTTTT
TRBJ2-3 NA TRBV4-2 NA CASSHDREDTQYF TGTGCCAGCAGCCATGACCGGGAGGATACGCAGTATTTT
TRBJ1-1 NA TRBV5-1 NA CASSSGGVFNTEAFF TGCGCCAGCAGCTCGGGAGGGGTCTTTAACACTGAAGCTTTCTTT
TRBJ2-7 TRBD2 TRBV9 few CASSVGASGVYEQYF TGTGCCAGCAGCGTAGGCGCTAGCGGGGTCTACGAGCAGTACTTC
TRBJ1-4 NA TRBV20-1 few CSARDTGLGEKLFF TGCAGTGCTAGAGATACAGGGCTTGGAGAAAAACTGTTTTTT
TRBJ2-7 NA TRBV7-9 few CASSLVPRGTYEQYF TGTGCCAGCAGCTTAGTCCCCCGCGGAACCTACGAGCAGTACTTC
TRBJ2-1 NA TRBV11-2 NA CASRPQGGYHNEQFF TGTGCCAGCAGGCCCCAGGGGGGCTACCACAATGAGCAGTTCTTC
TRBJ2-1 NA TRBV5-1 NA CASRDPLRGEQFF TGCGCCAGCAGAGATCCTCTTCGGGGTGAGCAGTTCTTC
TRBJ2-7 NA TRBV10-3 few CAISESGNSYEQYF TGTGCCATCAGTGAGTCGGGGAACTCCTACGAGCAGTACTTC
TRBJ2-1 TRBD1 TRBV7-3 few CASSQQGLPYNEQFF TGTGCCAGCAGCCAACAGGGGCTCCCTTACAATGAGCAGTTCTTC
TRBJ2-3 TRBD2 TRBV28 few CASSSPSGGRTDTQYF TGTGCCAGCAGTTCTCCCTCGGGGGGGCGCACAGATACGCAGTATTTT
TRBJ2-5 NA TRBV20-1 few CSARTGTKGETQYF TGCAGTGCTAGGACAGGGACTAAGGGGGAGACCCAGTACTTC
TRBJ1-4 NA TRBV12-3/TRBV12-4 few CASSSDGASNEKLFF TGTGCCAGCAGTTCGGACGGGGCGTCTAATGAAAAACTGTTTTTT
TRBJ2-1 NA TRBV7-2 NA CASSFSSTLYNEQFF TGTGCCAGCAGCTTCTCCAGCACCCTTTACAATGAGCAGTTCTTC
TRBJ1-4 NA TRBV5-1 few CASSKAGTANEKLFF TGCGCCAGCAGCAAGGCCGGGACCGCGAATGAAAAACTGTTTTTT
TRBJ2-1 NA TRBV29-1 NA CSVEGLAGGSYNEQFF TGCAGCGTTGAGGGGCTAGCTGGGGGTTCCTACAATGAGCAGTTCTTC
TRBJ1-4 NA TRBV6-5 NA CASRVRAYEKLFF TGTGCCAGCAGGGTCCGGGCCTATGAAAAACTGTTTTTT
TRBJ2-5 NA TRBV9 once CASSAWGEEQETQYF TGTGCCAGCAGCGCATGGGGGGAAGAGCAAGAGACCCAGTACTTC
TRBJ2-3 NA TRBV20-1 few CSAGLPGADTQYF TGCAGTGCAGGACTGCCCGGTGCAGATACGCAGTATTTT
TRBJ2-4 TRBD2 TRBV3-1 NA CASSQEAIAGRGIQYF TGTGCCAGCAGCCAAGAGGCGATCGCGGGGAGGGGCATTCAGTACTTC
TRBJ2-5 NA TRBV6-6 few CASSYPVETQYF TGTGCCAGCAGTTACCCAGTGGAGACCCAGTACTTC
TRBJ1-1 NA TRBV4-2 NA CASSQDFQGITEAFF TGTGCCAGCAGCCAAGATTTTCAGGGGATCACTGAAGCTTTCTTT
TRBJ1-1 TRBD1 TRBV29-1 few CSVVGTVNTEAFF TGCAGCGTTGTAGGGACAGTGAACACTGAAGCTTTCTTT
TRBJ1-2 NA TRBV5-6 few CASSLGWGQNGYTF TGTGCCAGCAGCTTAGGGTGGGGTCAAAATGGCTACACCTTC
TRBJ2-1 TRBD2 TRBV12-3/TRBV12-4 NA CASSRTSGGRNEQFF TGTGCCAGCAGCCGTACTAGCGGGGGGCGGAATGAGCAGTTCTTC
TRBJ1-1 NA TRBV12-5 few CASGNKLDTEAFF TGTGCTAGTGGTAACAAGTTGGACACTGAAGCTTTCTTT
TRBJ1-1 NA TRBV10-2 NA CASSDTRGLEAFF TGCGCCAGCAGTGATACTAGGGGGTTGGAGGCTTTCTTT
TRBJ1-4 TRBD1 TRBV4-1 few CASSQAGGQGEKLFF TGCGCCAGCAGCCAAGCAGGGGGTCAGGGTGAAAAACTGTTTTTT